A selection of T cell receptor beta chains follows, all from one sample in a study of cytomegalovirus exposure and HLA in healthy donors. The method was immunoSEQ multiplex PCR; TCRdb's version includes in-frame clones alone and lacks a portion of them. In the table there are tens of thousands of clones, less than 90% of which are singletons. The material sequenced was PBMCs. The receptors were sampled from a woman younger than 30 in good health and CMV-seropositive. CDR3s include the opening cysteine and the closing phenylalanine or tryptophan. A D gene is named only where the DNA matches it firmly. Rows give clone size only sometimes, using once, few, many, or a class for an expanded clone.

DNA: TGTGCCAGCAGCCTCGGACTCGAAGGCGAGCAGTACTTC; CDR3: CASSLGLEGEQYF; V: TRBV7-2; J: TRBJ2-7; D: NA; size: NA
DNA: TGTGCCAGCAGCCAGGGGGCGAGAAGTGGCTACACCTTC; CDR3: CASSQGARSGYTF; V: TRBV27; J: TRBJ1-2; D: TRBD1; size: NA
DNA: TGTGCCAGCGGGCTGTGGGGGGGCGGGAATGAGCAGTTCTTC; CDR3: CASGLWGGGNEQFF; V: TRBV27; J: TRBJ2-1; D: NA; size: NA
DNA: TGTGCCATCTCGCAGCCCCACGGGGATACGCAGTATTTT; CDR3: CAISQPHGDTQYF; V: TRBV10-3; J: TRBJ2-3; D: NA; size: few
DNA: TGTGCCAGCAGCTTATCGTCGCAGGGGGCGGCAGATACGCAGTATTTT; CDR3: CASSLSSQGAADTQYF; V: TRBV7-2; J: TRBJ2-3; D: TRBD1; size: NA
DNA: TGTGCCAGCAGCTTGAACAGGGGGCTAAGCTACGAGCAGTACTTC; CDR3: CASSLNRGLSYEQYF; V: TRBV5-4; J: TRBJ2-7; D: TRBD1; size: NA
DNA: TGTGCCAGTACCTCGACAGGGGTGGGTCAGCCCCAGCATTTT; CDR3: CASTSTGVGQPQHF; V: TRBV19; J: TRBJ1-5; D: TRBD1; size: NA
DNA: TGCGCCAGCAGCCCCTACCGGACTAGCGGTTACAATGAGCAGTTCTTC; CDR3: CASSPYRTSGYNEQFF; V: TRBV4-1; J: TRBJ2-1; D: TRBD2; size: NA
DNA: TGTGCCAGCAGACGTACAGGTACCCAGTACTTC; CDR3: CASRRTGTQYF; V: TRBV11-2; J: TRBJ2-5; D: NA; size: NA
DNA: TGTGCCAGCAGCCCCCTCGGACTAGCGGGGGGCGAGACCCAGTACTTC; CDR3: CASSPLGLAGGETQYF; V: TRBV7-9; J: TRBJ2-5; D: TRBD2; size: NA
DNA: TGTGCCAGCAGCTTAATCCCAGGGGATAGCAATCAGCCCCAGCATTTT; CDR3: CASSLIPGDSNQPQHF; V: TRBV7-2; J: TRBJ1-5; D: NA; size: NA
DNA: TGTGCCAGTCGAGAGAACACTGAAGCTTTCTTT; CDR3: CASRENTEAFF; V: TRBV19; J: TRBJ1-1; D: NA; size: NA
DNA: TGTGCCACCTTGGGACAGATGAACACTGAAGCTTTCTTT; CDR3: CATLGQMNTEAFF; V: TRBV15; J: TRBJ1-1; D: TRBD1; size: NA
DNA: TGCGCCAGCAGCCAAGGAGCGGGGGGAACCTACAATGAGCAGTTCTTC; CDR3: CASSQGAGGTYNEQFF; V: TRBV4-3; J: TRBJ2-1; D: TRBD2; size: NA
DNA: TGTGCCAGCAGCCCCGGCCTAGACAGGGTGTCTGGCTACACCTTC; CDR3: CASSPGLDRVSGYTF; V: TRBV7-3; J: TRBJ1-2; D: TRBD1; size: NA
DNA: TGTGCCATCAGTCAGGGGAATAGCAATCAGCCCCAGCATTTT; CDR3: CAISQGNSNQPQHF; V: TRBV10-3; J: TRBJ1-5; D: NA; size: NA
DNA: TGTGCCAGCAGCCTACGGGAGGGGGCATTCTACGGAAACACCATATATTTT; CDR3: CASSLREGAFYGNTIYF; V: TRBV7-3; J: TRBJ1-3; D: TRBD1; size: once
DNA: TGTGCCAGCAGGGGGAGGGATGGCTACACCTTC; CDR3: CASRGRDGYTF; V: TRBV28; J: TRBJ1-2; D: NA; size: NA
DNA: TGTGCCTGGACTAAGGGCGGGATTGGCACTGAAGCTTTCTTT; CDR3: CAWTKGGIGTEAFF; V: TRBV30; J: TRBJ1-1; D: NA; size: NA
DNA: TGCGCCAGCAGCAAACAGGACAGTCCCTACAATGAGCAGTTCTTC; CDR3: CASSKQDSPYNEQFF; V: TRBV4-3; J: TRBJ2-1; D: NA; size: NA
DNA: TGTGCCAGCAGTTCGGGACAGGGCTCAGATACGCAGTATTTT; CDR3: CASSSGQGSDTQYF; V: TRBV28; J: TRBJ2-3; D: TRBD1; size: NA
DNA: TGTGCCAGCAGTTCCCGACTAGCGGGGGGGCCGAGCACAGATACGCAGTATTTT; CDR3: CASSSRLAGGPSTDTQYF; V: TRBV27; J: TRBJ2-3; D: TRBD2; size: few
DNA: TGTGCCAGCAGCGAGACCCTCGAGGACGAGCAGTACTTC; CDR3: CASSETLEDEQYF; V: TRBV9; J: TRBJ2-7; D: NA; size: once
DNA: TGTGCCAGCTCACCGACAGCTTTGAACACTGAAGCTTTCTTT; CDR3: CASSPTALNTEAFF; V: TRBV18; J: TRBJ1-1; D: NA; size: NA
DNA: TGTGCCAGTAGACAGGGCGGTTCAGGCCGGGGTAATCAGCCCCAGCATTTT; CDR3: CASRQGGSGRGNQPQHF; V: TRBV19; J: TRBJ1-5; D: NA; size: once
DNA: TGCGCCAGCAGTCCGACAGGGCTCGAGCAGTACTTC; CDR3: CASSPTGLEQYF; V: TRBV10-2; J: TRBJ2-7; D: TRBD1; size: NA